A selection of T cell receptor beta chains follows, all from one sample in a study of spatial heterogeneity in lung cancer. TCRdb re-derived calls from the 5' RACE reads in MiXCR, one entry per CDR3 protein. The repertoire holds roughly 39,000 distinct CDR3 sequences, with approximately 5.5% as singletons. The sample consisted of PBMCs, taken at surgery. These receptors were collected from a male donor with early-stage non-small cell lung cancer. CDR3s include the opening cysteine and the closing phenylalanine or tryptophan. Each record gives: J gene, V gene, D gene, clone size, CDR3 protein, CDR3 DNA. A D gene is named only where the DNA matches it firmly. Where a row states a size, it is once, few, many or the class of an expanded clone; other rows omit it.

j_call: TRBJ1-5; v_call: TRBV5-6; d_call: NA; clone_size: many; cdr3_aa: CASSSRSGRISNQPQHF; cdr3_nt: TGTGCCAGCAGCTCACGGTCGGGTAGAATAAGCAATCAGCCCCAGCATTTT
j_call: TRBJ1-5; v_call: TRBV27; d_call: NA; clone_size: few; cdr3_aa: CASLDRPYSNQPQHF; cdr3_nt: TGTGCCAGCTTGGACAGACCTTATAGCAATCAGCCCCAGCATTTT
j_call: TRBJ2-3; v_call: TRBV27; d_call: TRBD2; clone_size: NA; cdr3_aa: CASSHTRLAGSTDTQYF; cdr3_nt: TGTGCCAGCAGTCATACTCGCCTAGCGGGTTCAACAGATACGCAGTATTTT
j_call: TRBJ2-7; v_call: TRBV2; d_call: NA; clone_size: many; cdr3_aa: CASSEDYRSYEQYF; cdr3_nt: TGTGCCAGCAGTGAAGACTACCGAAGCTACGAGCAGTACTTC
j_call: TRBJ1-5; v_call: TRBV27; d_call: NA; clone_size: many; cdr3_aa: CASSDRSGLSNQPQHF; cdr3_nt: TGTGCCAGCAGTGACAGGTCAGGTTTGAGCAATCAGCCCCAGCATTTT
j_call: TRBJ2-3; v_call: TRBV3-2; d_call: NA; clone_size: many; cdr3_aa: CASSQVNGGESSTATQYF; cdr3_nt: TGTGCCAGCAGCCAAGTCAACGGGGGAGAGTCAAGCACAGCTACGCAGTATTTT
j_call: TRBJ2-2; v_call: TRBV10-1; d_call: NA; clone_size: many; cdr3_aa: CASSPGLPYTGELFF; cdr3_nt: TGCGCCAGCAGCCCGGGCCTACCATACACCGGGGAGCTGTTTTTT
j_call: TRBJ2-7; v_call: TRBV7-6; d_call: TRBD1; clone_size: few; cdr3_aa: CASSSQQGVTYEQYF; cdr3_nt: TGTGCCAGCAGCTCACAACAGGGGGTAACCTACGAGCAGTACTTC
j_call: TRBJ2-7; v_call: TRBV6-5; d_call: NA; clone_size: many; cdr3_aa: CATRGNSYEQYF; cdr3_nt: TGTGCCACCCGAGGCAACTCCTACGAGCAGTACTTC
j_call: TRBJ2-1; v_call: TRBV11-2; d_call: NA; clone_size: many; cdr3_aa: CASSLVELKNEQFF; cdr3_nt: TGTGCCAGCAGCTTAGTGGAATTGAAGAATGAGCAGTTCTTC
j_call: TRBJ1-1; v_call: TRBV5-1; d_call: NA; clone_size: many; cdr3_aa: CASRLGQRGRDTEAFF; cdr3_nt: TGCGCCAGCCGCCTAGGACAGAGGGGTAGGGACACTGAAGCTTTCTTT
j_call: TRBJ1-1; v_call: TRBV20-1; d_call: TRBD1; clone_size: few; cdr3_aa: CSARAGGPEAFF; cdr3_nt: TGCAGTGCTAGAGCAGGGGGCCCTGAAGCTTTCTTT
j_call: TRBJ2-5; v_call: TRBV3-1; d_call: NA; clone_size: few; cdr3_aa: CASSLQRTQYF; cdr3_nt: TGTGCCAGCAGCCTCCAGCGGACCCAGTACTTC
j_call: TRBJ2-6; v_call: TRBV6-5; d_call: NA; clone_size: many; cdr3_aa: CASSYSSGANVLTF; cdr3_nt: TGTGCCAGCAGTTACAGCTCTGGGGCCAACGTCCTGACTTTC
j_call: TRBJ2-2; v_call: TRBV7-7; d_call: TRBD2; clone_size: many; cdr3_aa: CASTPGGGAAGELFF; cdr3_nt: TGTGCTAGCACCCCAGGCGGGGGGGCCGCCGGGGAGCTGTTTTTT
j_call: TRBJ2-3; v_call: TRBV12-3/TRBV12-4; d_call: TRBD2; clone_size: many; cdr3_aa: CASSLRAGTSGGAADTQYF; cdr3_nt: TGTGCCAGCAGTTTGAGGGCGGGCACTAGCGGGGGGGCCGCAGATACGCAGTATTTT
j_call: TRBJ2-1; v_call: TRBV3-1; d_call: TRBD2; clone_size: NA; cdr3_aa: CASSPASGGSYNEQFF; cdr3_nt: TGTGCCAGCAGCCCGGCTAGCGGGGGGTCCTACAATGAGCAGTTCTTC
j_call: TRBJ1-2; v_call: TRBV29-1; d_call: NA; clone_size: many; cdr3_aa: CSVEWQGSSGYTF; cdr3_nt: TGCAGCGTTGAGTGGCAGGGGAGTTCTGGCTACACCTTC
j_call: TRBJ1-1; v_call: TRBV27; d_call: NA; clone_size: many; cdr3_aa: CASSLREGSEAFF; cdr3_nt: TGTGCCAGCAGTTTAAGGGAGGGGTCTGAAGCTTTCTTT
j_call: TRBJ1-4; v_call: TRBV4-2; d_call: NA; clone_size: many; cdr3_aa: CASSQDPGQTNEKLFF; cdr3_nt: TGTGCCAGCAGCCAAGATCCGGGCCAGACTAATGAAAAACTGTTTTTT
j_call: TRBJ2-1; v_call: TRBV6-6; d_call: TRBD2; clone_size: NA; cdr3_aa: CASSSSLLAGGPDEQFF; cdr3_nt: TGTGCCAGCAGTTCCTCCTTACTAGCGGGGGGCCCCGATGAGCAGTTCTTC
j_call: TRBJ2-7; v_call: TRBV6-5; d_call: TRBD2; clone_size: many; cdr3_aa: CASSYTSGGAEQYF; cdr3_nt: TGTGCCAGCAGTTATACTAGCGGGGGGGCCGAGCAGTACTTC
j_call: TRBJ2-2; v_call: TRBV5-1; d_call: NA; clone_size: many; cdr3_aa: CASNRDLLANTGELFF; cdr3_nt: TGCGCCAGCAACCGGGACTTGCTAGCGAACACCGGGGAGCTGTTTTTT
j_call: TRBJ2-4; v_call: TRBV5-1; d_call: NA; clone_size: few; cdr3_aa: CASSPGTATGKNIQYF; cdr3_nt: TGCGCCAGCTCACCCGGGACCGCAACAGGCAAAAACATTCAGTACTTC
j_call: TRBJ2-3; v_call: TRBV28; d_call: NA; clone_size: few; cdr3_aa: CASSTLAPDTQYF; cdr3_nt: TGTGCCAGCAGTACGCTAGCGCCAGATACGCAGTATTTT
j_call: TRBJ2-7; v_call: TRBV28; d_call: NA; clone_size: many; cdr3_aa: CASSLAGDTYEQYF; cdr3_nt: TGTGCCAGCAGTTTGGCAGGGGATACCTACGAGCAGTACTTC
j_call: TRBJ1-5; v_call: TRBV27; d_call: NA; clone_size: many; cdr3_aa: CASSLGPTLPQHF; cdr3_nt: TGTGCCAGCAGTTTAGGCCCTACGTTGCCCCAGCATTTT
j_call: TRBJ1-5; v_call: TRBV28; d_call: NA; clone_size: many; cdr3_aa: CASNRGGSNQPQHF; cdr3_nt: TGTGCCAGCAATCGGGGGGGAAGCAATCAGCCCCAGCATTTT
j_call: TRBJ2-7; v_call: TRBV5-4; d_call: TRBD1; clone_size: many; cdr3_aa: CASSFRTGHSYEQYF; cdr3_nt: TGTGCCAGCAGCTTTCGGACAGGCCACTCCTACGAGCAGTACTTC
j_call: TRBJ2-3; v_call: TRBV5-1; d_call: NA; clone_size: many; cdr3_aa: CASSLEGVQNTQYF; cdr3_nt: TGCGCCAGCAGCTTGGAGGGGGTTCAAAATACGCAGTATTTT
j_call: TRBJ1-1; v_call: TRBV3-1; d_call: NA; clone_size: few; cdr3_aa: CASSPGRMNTEAFF; cdr3_nt: TGTGCCAGCAGCCCGGGTCGCATGAACACTGAAGCTTTCTTT
j_call: TRBJ2-7; v_call: TRBV6-2/TRBV6-3; d_call: NA; clone_size: few; cdr3_aa: CASSAQYYEQYF; cdr3_nt: TGTGCCAGCAGTGCTCAGTACTACGAGCAGTACTTC
j_call: TRBJ2-7; v_call: TRBV12-3/TRBV12-4; d_call: NA; clone_size: many; cdr3_aa: CASSLRDFNHEQYF; cdr3_nt: TGTGCCAGCAGTCTAAGGGACTTCAACCACGAGCAGTACTTC
j_call: TRBJ1-1; v_call: TRBV5-1; d_call: NA; clone_size: NA; cdr3_aa: CASSLFQLNTEAFF; cdr3_nt: TGCGCCAGCAGCTTGTTTCAATTGAACACTGAAGCTTTCTTT
j_call: TRBJ1-2; v_call: TRBV7-9; d_call: TRBD1; clone_size: many; cdr3_aa: CASSPDRTGRRDGYTF; cdr3_nt: TGTGCCAGCAGCCCGGACCGGACAGGGAGGCGAGATGGCTACACCTTC
j_call: TRBJ2-2; v_call: TRBV3-1; d_call: NA; clone_size: few; cdr3_aa: CASSLRLAGNTGELFF; cdr3_nt: TGTGCCAGCAGCCTGAGGTTGGCGGGGAACACCGGGGAGCTGTTTTTT
j_call: TRBJ2-5; v_call: TRBV11-3; d_call: NA; clone_size: many; cdr3_aa: CASSLGTVMTQYF; cdr3_nt: TGTGCCAGCAGCTTAGGCACGGTGATGACCCAGTACTTC
j_call: TRBJ2-6; v_call: TRBV12-3/TRBV12-4; d_call: NA; clone_size: many; cdr3_aa: CASSHGLFSGANVLTF; cdr3_nt: TGTGCCAGCTCCCATGGACTGTTCTCTGGGGCCAACGTCCTGACTTTC
j_call: TRBJ2-5; v_call: TRBV28; d_call: TRBD2; clone_size: few; cdr3_aa: CASSLLLASGVQETQYF; cdr3_nt: TGTGCCAGCAGTTTACTTTTGGCTAGCGGGGTACAAGAGACCCAGTACTTC
j_call: TRBJ2-3; v_call: TRBV7-2; d_call: TRBD1; clone_size: many; cdr3_aa: CASSQGQVATQYF; cdr3_nt: TGTGCCAGCAGCCAAGGACAGGTCGCTACGCAGTATTTT
j_call: TRBJ1-6; v_call: TRBV4-1; d_call: TRBD1; clone_size: few; cdr3_aa: CASSHRDRDNSPLHF; cdr3_nt: TGCGCCAGCAGTCACCGGGACAGGGACAATTCACCCCTCCACTTT
j_call: TRBJ2-2; v_call: TRBV7-2; d_call: NA; clone_size: many; cdr3_aa: CASSLAGGQSTGELFF; cdr3_nt: TGTGCCAGCAGCTTAGCGGGGGGGCAGTCAACCGGGGAGCTGTTTTTT
j_call: TRBJ1-2; v_call: TRBV30; d_call: NA; clone_size: many; cdr3_aa: CAWSQGHQGYGYTF; cdr3_nt: TGTGCCTGGAGTCAAGGGCATCAGGGGTATGGCTACACCTTC
j_call: TRBJ2-1; v_call: TRBV29-1; d_call: NA; clone_size: large; cdr3_aa: CSVDSSPPYNEQFF; cdr3_nt: TGCAGCGTTGATTCATCCCCCCCCTACAATGAGCAGTTCTTC
j_call: TRBJ2-7; v_call: TRBV4-1; d_call: NA; clone_size: many; cdr3_aa: CASSQDRLDWRDEQYF; cdr3_nt: TGCGCCAGCAGCCAAGATCGTCTTGACTGGCGGGACGAGCAGTACTTC
j_call: TRBJ1-3; v_call: TRBV4-1; d_call: NA; clone_size: many; cdr3_aa: CASSPSGNTIYF; cdr3_nt: TGCGCCAGCAGCCCATCTGGAAACACCATATATTTT
j_call: TRBJ1-3; v_call: TRBV4-3; d_call: NA; clone_size: many; cdr3_aa: CASSQDFGRSSGNTIYF; cdr3_nt: TGCGCCAGCAGCCAAGATTTTGGCAGGAGCTCTGGAAACACCATATATTTT
j_call: TRBJ1-2; v_call: TRBV12-3/TRBV12-4; d_call: NA; clone_size: few; cdr3_aa: CASRSTGDSYGYTF; cdr3_nt: TGTGCCAGCAGATCCACGGGCGACAGCTATGGCTACACCTTC
j_call: TRBJ1-6; v_call: TRBV28; d_call: TRBD1; clone_size: NA; cdr3_aa: CASSSPAGGNSPLHF; cdr3_nt: TGTGCCAGCAGTTCTCCCGCAGGGGGCAATTCACCCCTCCACTTT
j_call: TRBJ1-2; v_call: TRBV28; d_call: TRBD1; clone_size: many; cdr3_aa: CASSGDRVVLYGYTF; cdr3_nt: TGTGCCAGCAGTGGGGACAGGGTGGTATTGTATGGCTACACCTTC
j_call: TRBJ1-1; v_call: TRBV7-2; d_call: TRBD1; clone_size: many; cdr3_aa: CASSQGGMNTEAFF; cdr3_nt: TGTGCCAGCAGTCAGGGGGGTATGAACACTGAAGCTTTCTTT
j_call: TRBJ2-1; v_call: TRBV6-5; d_call: TRBD1; clone_size: many; cdr3_aa: CASSYPGQAYNEQFF; cdr3_nt: TGTGCCAGCAGTTACCCGGGACAGGCCTACAATGAGCAGTTCTTC